The next 24 T cell receptor beta chains were all read from a single sample in a study of T cells in Graves' hyperthyroidism and ophthalmopathy. RNA transcripts yielded amplified TCR beta CDR3 regions. A set of HTBI primers served as the primers for a first-round RT-PCR of the TCR CDR3. MiXCR, applied by TCRdb to the multiplex PCR reads, yields one record per CDR3 protein. The data contain roughly 520,000 distinct CDR3 sequences, around a quarter of them singletons. Material for sequencing was blood. Every receptor here comes from a woman aged 30 to 39 with Graves' ophthalmopathy.

This clonotype was counted ten times or more. The J gene is TRBJ1-1, the V gene TRBV11-1, with 9 bases that match TRBD1. The CDR3 is 20 amino acids. Germline-derived CDR1 and CDR2 are SGHAT and FQDESV (reference sequence). Trimming at V came to 0 bases and at J to 5 bases, leaving 19 bases not matched to a gene. The CDR3 is CASSLAWRTGEAFGGTEAFF. CDR3 nucleotides: TGTGCCAGCAGCTTAGCGTGGAGGACAGGGGAGGCCTTCGGTGGTACTGAAGCTTTCTTT.

The chain combines TRBV6-2 or TRBV6-3 with TRBJ2-5, with D possibly being TRBD1 (6 bases). V lost 6 bases and J 4 bases, leaving 15 bases between the germline ends. This CDR3 spans 14 amino acids. Germline CDR1 and CDR2: MNHEY and SVGEGT. CDR3 in amino acids: CASSWTDLRETQYF. The CDR3 region has the DNA TGTGCCAGCAGCTGGACAGATCTGCGAGAGACCCAGTACTTC.

This clonotype showed up many times. The chain carries TRBV15 and TRBJ1-3; D remains unclear. Per the germline V gene, CDR1 is LNHNV and CDR2 is YYDKDF (reference sequence). This CDR3 has 13 residues. V was cut by 0 bases and J by 14 bases, with 14 bases left in between. The CDR3 coding sequence is TGTGCCACCAGCAGAGATCCTCAGGTCCGGGTATATTTT. It codes for CATSRDPQVRVYF.

This clonotype was detected ten times or more. V and J are TRBV7-6 and TRBJ2-5; D possibly corresponds to TRBD2 (5 bases). Germline CDR1 is SGHVS and CDR2 is FNYEAQ. This CDR3 region has 17 residues. Trimming took 1 base from V and 6 from J, leaving 21 bases between them. CDR3 in amino acids: CASSLVRVGKRSKTQYF. In nucleotides, the CDR3 is TGTGCCAGCAGCTTAGTAAGAGTCGGGAAGAGATCGAAGACCCAGTACTTC.

This clonotype occurred many times. The chain links TRBV6-1 to TRBJ2-7; 9 bases map to TRBD1. Germline V gene sequence: CDR1 MNHNS, CDR2 SASEGT. The trim removed 6 bases at V and 5 bases at J, leaving 5 bases unmatched. This CDR3 is 13 amino acids long. For the CDR3, the DNA is TGTGCCAGCAGAGCGAGGACAGGGGACGAGCAGTACTTC. It encodes CASRARTGDEQYF.

This clonotype was seen only a few times. The V and J genes are TRBV2 and TRBJ1-1, with D perhaps matching TRBD1 (5 bases). Germline CDR1 and CDR2: SNHLY and FYNNEI. Trimming removed 5 bases at V and 10 bases at J, with 35 bases between. The CDR3 totals 19 residues. The CDR3 loop is CASSKRGGWNTEAPLPAFF. The CDR3 DNA follows: TGTGCCAGCAGTAAAAGGGGAGGGTGGAACACTGAAGCCCCACTCCCAGCTTTCTTT.

V gene TRBV20-1 combines with J gene TRBJ2-2, with TRBD1 identical over 7 bases. The CDR3 contains 12 residues. The germline gives CDR1 DFQATT, CDR2 SNEGSKA (reference sequence). The trim removed 3 bases at V and 6 bases at J, leaving 1 base unmatched. Here the CDR3 DNA reads TGCAGTGCTAGTAGGGGGCCCGGGGAGCTGTTTTTT. Protein: CSASRGPGELFF.

This clonotype appeared many times. This chain links TRBV6-5 with TRBJ2-6; the match to TRBD1 covers 8 bases. Germline V lookup: CDR1 MNHEY, CDR2 SVGAGI. CDR3 length equals 16 residues. Trimming removed 5 bases from V and 5 bases from J; junction bases left unmatched: 8. Here the CDR3 reads CASSTGGYSWANVLTF. The CDR3 DNA sequence: TGTGCCAGCAGTACAGGGGGGTACTCGTGGGCCAACGTCCTGACTTTC.

This clonotype has only one observation. This chain connects TRBV14 to TRBJ2-7; the match to TRBD2 covers 10 bases. V lost 4 bases, J lost 7 bases, and 13 bases stayed unmatched. There are 16 residues in the CDR3. The V gene's germline CDR1 is SGHDN and CDR2 FVKESK. In DNA form, the CDR3 reads TGTGCCAGCAGCCGCACTTATAGTACTAGCGGGGTGGAGCAGTACTTC. Translating gives CASSRTYSTSGVEQYF.

The table lists this clonotype with many counts. The V and J genes are TRBV30 and TRBJ1-2; 7 nucleotides align to TRBD1. The CDR3 extends over 13 amino acids. The trim removed 1 base at V and 8 bases at J, leaving 7 bases unmatched. Germline-derived CDR1 and CDR2 are GTSNPN and SVGIG (reference sequence). This CDR3 reads CAWSGQGRGGYTF. In DNA form, the CDR3 reads TGTGCCTGGAGTGGACAGGGACGTGGAGGCTACACCTTC.

This clonotype was seen repeatedly, ten times or more. The chain uses TRBV6-5 and TRBJ2-7; maybe TRBD1 (5 bases). The CDR3 is made up of 15 amino acids. The germline V gene has CDR1 MNHEY and CDR2 SVGAGI. Trimming removed 2 bases from V and 3 bases from J, with 14 bases in between. The CDR3 reads CASSYGAPPDYEQYF. CDR3 coding DNA: TGTGCCAGCAGTTACGGGGCTCCTCCAGACTACGAGCAGTACTTC.

This clonotype was detected a few times. The chain uses TRBV12-3 or TRBV12-4 and TRBJ2-7; D may match TRBD1 or TRBD2 (6 bases each). Between the trimmed V and J ends, which lost 3 bases and 2 bases, there was a span of 20 bases. CDR3 length: 17 amino acids. The DNA for the CDR3 is TGTGCCAGCAGTTTTAGGGGGAGGTGGCAGGGAACCTACGAGCAGTACTTC. Translating gives CASSFRGRWQGTYEQYF.

This clonotype was detected ten times or more. V gene TRBV20-1 combines with J gene TRBJ2-5; D is possibly TRBD1 (5 bases). The germline gives CDR1 DFQATT, CDR2 SNEGSKA (reference sequence). The ends were cut back, 2 bases at V and 2 bases at J, with 12 bases in the middle. CDR3 length equals 14 residues. For the CDR3, the DNA is TGCAGTGCTAGACCAACGAAGGGGCAAGAGACCCAGTACTTC. This encodes CSARPTKGQETQYF.

This clonotype was seen at least ten times. This rearrangement joins TRBV30 to TRBJ1-1; D is unresolved. Germline V gene data show CDR1 as GTSNPN and CDR2 as SVGIG (reference sequence). CDR3 length: 13 amino acids. The V end lost 5 bases, the J end lost 0 bases, and 10 bases lay between the germline ends. CDR3 bases: TGTGCCTGGGGCGGAGGAGTGAACACTGAAGCTTTCTTT. Protein: CAWGGGVNTEAFF.

This clonotype was counted a few times. The chain uses TRBV28 and TRBJ2-5, with a tentative D call TRBD2 (6 bases). The V and J ends lost 6 bases and 7 bases respectively, with 15 bases between them. CDR1 and CDR2 (germline): MDHEN, SYDVKM. This CDR3 is built from 13 residues. This chain's CDR3 is CASSSGRRATQYF. CDR3 sequence (DNA): TGTGCCAGCAGCTCGGGCCGGAGGGCGACCCAGTACTTC.

This clonotype appeared many times. Being one base from a much bigger clone, this may be a read error. CDR3 region: CANSYGLFTEAFF. CDR3 sequence (DNA): TGTGCCAACAGTTACGGACTTTTCACTGAAGCTTTCTTT. This rearrangement joins TRBV6-5 to TRBJ1-1, with no clear D. Germline V CDR1 and CDR2: MNHEY, SVGAGI. The CDR3 is made up of 13 amino acids.

The chain recombines TRBV29-1 with TRBJ2-7; TRBD1 aligns across 8 bases. The germline V gene encodes CDR1 SQVTM and CDR2 ANQGSEA. The CDR3 has 13 residues. V trimming: 6 bases; J trimming: 7 bases; junction bases outside the gene matches: 11. CDR3 coding DNA: TGCAGCGTCGGACTCGGACAGGGCGGGGAGCAGTACTTC. Translating it yields CSVGLGQGGEQYF.

Points on this clonotype: This may be a read error: a much more frequent sequence differs by one nucleotide. A read error is likely, as this CDR3 ends without the conserved phenylalanine or tryptophan. CDR3 sequence (DNA): TGTGCCAGCACTACCCTACAGGGCACTGAAGCTTTCGTT. Encoded protein: CASTTLQGTEAFV. The genes are TRBV12-3 or TRBV12-4 and TRBJ1-1, with a tentative D call TRBD1 (6 bases). This CDR3 has 13 residues. V was pared by 7 bases and J by 4 bases, with 13 bases between.

A few counts support this clonotype. V and J are TRBV30 and TRBJ1-2, with no clear D. The V end lost 3 bases, the J end lost 5 bases, and 22 bases lay between the germline ends. CDR1 and CDR2 from the germline V gene are GTSNPN and SVGIG (reference sequence). This CDR3 contains 16 residues. CDR3 in amino acids: CAWRLPSAVRGYGYTF. The CDR3 coding sequence is TGTGCCTGGAGGCTCCCTTCGGCGGTCCGGGGTTATGGCTACACCTTC.

This clonotype was detected ten times or more. V is TRBV5-1 and J is TRBJ1-2, with 7 bases fitting TRBD1. The germline V gene has CDR1 SGHRS and CDR2 YFSETQ. CDR3 length equals 15 residues. Losses at the gene ends were 4 bases for V and 5 bases for J; bases not matched to a gene: 11. This CDR3 reads CASSLNAGTAYGYTF. CDR3 bases: TGCGCCAGCAGCCTTAACGCCGGGACAGCTTATGGCTACACCTTC.

This clonotype was found many times. The V gene is TRBV4-1, the J gene TRBJ2-2; 7 bases line up with TRBD1. V lost 4 bases and J lost 2; bases outside the gene matches: 7. The CDR3 covers 16 residues. CDR1 and CDR2 from the germline V gene are MGHRA and YSYEKL. The CDR3 sequence is CASSPNRGPNTGELFF. The CDR3 region has the DNA TGCGCCAGCAGCCCAAATAGGGGGCCAAACACCGGGGAGCTGTTTTTT.

The genes are TRBV5-1 and TRBJ1-1; the match to TRBD1 covers 9 bases. CDR3 length equals 17 residues. J was trimmed by 4 bases and V by 4 bases; bases with no gene match: 14. Germline loops: CDR1 SGHRS, CDR2 YFSETQ. The CDR3 coding sequence is TGCGCCAGCAGCACAACCGGGACAGGGAGGGGAGGCACTGAAGCTTTCTTT. This gives the protein CASSTTGTGRGGTEAFF.

This clonotype was seen repeatedly, ten times or more. The chain is built from TRBV10-3 and TRBJ2-5; D is perhaps TRBD1 (5 bases). The V and J ends lost 2 bases and 2 bases respectively, with 21 bases between them. This CDR3 has 18 residues. The germline V gene encodes CDR1 ENHRY and CDR2 SYGVKD. The CDR3 DNA reads TGTGCCATCAGTGAGGCCAGCCAACAAGAGACAGAACAAGAGACCCAGTACTTC. This codes for CAISEASQQETEQETQYF.

The chain employs TRBV6-2 or TRBV6-3 and TRBJ1-2; a possible D gene is TRBD1 (6 bases). This CDR3 spans 15 amino acids. Germline CDR1 is MNHEY and CDR2 is SVGEGT. V lost 5 bases to trimming and J lost 2 bases, with 15 bases between them. CDR3 coding DNA: TGTGCCAGCAGTGACGGCCCTACAGGGAACTATGGCTACACCTTC. It codes for CASSDGPTGNYGYTF.